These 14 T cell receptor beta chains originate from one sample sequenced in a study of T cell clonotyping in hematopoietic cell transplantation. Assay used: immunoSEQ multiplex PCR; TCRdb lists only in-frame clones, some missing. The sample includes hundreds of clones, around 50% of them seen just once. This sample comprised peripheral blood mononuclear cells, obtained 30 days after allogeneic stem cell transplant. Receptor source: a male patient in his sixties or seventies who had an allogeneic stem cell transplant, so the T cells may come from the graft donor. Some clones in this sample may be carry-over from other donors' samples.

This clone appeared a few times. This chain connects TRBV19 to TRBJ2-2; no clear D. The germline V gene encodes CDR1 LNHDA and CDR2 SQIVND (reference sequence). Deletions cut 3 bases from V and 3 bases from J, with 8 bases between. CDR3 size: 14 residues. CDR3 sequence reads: CASSMFIDTGELFF. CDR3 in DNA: TGTGCCAGTAGTATGTTCATAGACACCGGGGAGCTGTTTTTT.

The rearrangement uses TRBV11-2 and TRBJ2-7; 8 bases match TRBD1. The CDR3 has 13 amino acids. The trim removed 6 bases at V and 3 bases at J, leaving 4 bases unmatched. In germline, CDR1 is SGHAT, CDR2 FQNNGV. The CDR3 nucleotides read TGTGCCAGCAGGCCACAGGGGGACTACGAGCAGTACTTC. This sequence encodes CASRPQGDYEQYF.

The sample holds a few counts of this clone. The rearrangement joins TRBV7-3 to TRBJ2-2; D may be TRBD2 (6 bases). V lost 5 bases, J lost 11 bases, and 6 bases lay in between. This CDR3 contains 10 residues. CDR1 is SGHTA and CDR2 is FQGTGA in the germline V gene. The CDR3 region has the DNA TGTGCCAGCAGCGCGGGAGAGCTGTTTTTT. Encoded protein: CASSAGELFF.

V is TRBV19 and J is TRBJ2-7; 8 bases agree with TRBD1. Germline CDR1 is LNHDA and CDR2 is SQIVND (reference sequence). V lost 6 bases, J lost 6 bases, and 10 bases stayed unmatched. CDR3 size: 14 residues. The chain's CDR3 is CASSPRQGTGEQYF. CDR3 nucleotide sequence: TGTGCCAGTAGCCCTAGACAGGGGACGGGCGAGCAGTACTTC.

Written as DNA, the CDR3 is TGTGCCAGCAGCCCCCTCCCCGGGATCCCCTACGAGCAGTACTTC. Encoded protein: CASSPLPGIPYEQYF. The V and J genes are TRBV9 and TRBJ2-5; D is perhaps TRBD2 (5 bases). The J call may not be correct, given that the DNA end is closer to TRBJ2-7. Per germline, CDR1 SGDLS and CDR2 YYNGEE. The length of the CDR3 is 15 residues.

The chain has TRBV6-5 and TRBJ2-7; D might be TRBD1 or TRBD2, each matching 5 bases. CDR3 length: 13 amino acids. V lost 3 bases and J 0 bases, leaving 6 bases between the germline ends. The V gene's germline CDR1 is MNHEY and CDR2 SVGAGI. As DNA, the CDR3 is TGTGCCAGCAGTTATGGGGGCTCCTACGAGCAGTACTTC. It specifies CASSYGGSYEQYF.

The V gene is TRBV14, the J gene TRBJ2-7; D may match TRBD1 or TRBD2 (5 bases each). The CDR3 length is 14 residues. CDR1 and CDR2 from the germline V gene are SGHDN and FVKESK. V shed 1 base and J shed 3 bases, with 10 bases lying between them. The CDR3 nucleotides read TGTGCCAGCAGCCAAGGTAGTGGGGGCTACGAGCAGTACTTC. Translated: CASSQGSGGYEQYF.

DNA of the CDR3: TGCAGCGTTGAAGGAGGTGAACAGATGTCCTACAATGAGCAGTTCTTC. Translation: CSVEGGEQMSYNEQFF. This chain connects TRBV29-1 to TRBJ2-1, with D unclear. The V gene's germline CDR1 is SQVTM and CDR2 ANQGSEA. V was trimmed by 1 base and J by 1 base, leaving 14 bases between them. The CDR3 has 16 amino acids.

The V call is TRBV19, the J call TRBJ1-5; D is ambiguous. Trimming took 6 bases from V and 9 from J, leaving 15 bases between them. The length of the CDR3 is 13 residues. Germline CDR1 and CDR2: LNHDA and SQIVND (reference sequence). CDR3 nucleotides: TGTGCCAGTAGGGCAGAGCTGCCATCGCCCCAGCATTTT. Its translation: CASRAELPSPQHF.

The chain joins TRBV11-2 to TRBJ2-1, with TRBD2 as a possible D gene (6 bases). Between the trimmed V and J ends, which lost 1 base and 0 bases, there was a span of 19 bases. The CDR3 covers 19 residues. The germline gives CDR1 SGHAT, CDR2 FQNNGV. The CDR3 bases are TGTGCCAGCAGCTTAGGGACGGTGGTGGACGGGAGCTCCTACAATGAGCAGTTCTTC. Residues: CASSLGTVVDGSSYNEQFF.

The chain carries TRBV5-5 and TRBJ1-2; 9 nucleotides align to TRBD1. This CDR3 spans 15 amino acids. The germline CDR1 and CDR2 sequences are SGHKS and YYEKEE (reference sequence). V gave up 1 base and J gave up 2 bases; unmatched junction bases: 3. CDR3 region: CASSLLGQGNYGYTF. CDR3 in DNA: TGTGCCAGCAGCTTGTTGGGACAGGGAAACTATGGCTACACCTTC.

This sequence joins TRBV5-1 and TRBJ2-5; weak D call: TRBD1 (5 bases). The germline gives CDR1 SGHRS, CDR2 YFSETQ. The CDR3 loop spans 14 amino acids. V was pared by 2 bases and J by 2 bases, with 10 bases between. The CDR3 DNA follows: TGCGCCAGCAGCTTTAGCCAGGGACAAGAGACCCAGTACTTC. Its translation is CASSFSQGQETQYF.

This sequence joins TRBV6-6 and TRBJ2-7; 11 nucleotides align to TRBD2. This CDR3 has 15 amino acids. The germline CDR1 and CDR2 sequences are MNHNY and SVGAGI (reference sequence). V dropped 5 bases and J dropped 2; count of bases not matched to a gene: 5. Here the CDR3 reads CASSTTSGGTYEQYF. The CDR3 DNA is TGTGCCAGCAGTACCACTAGCGGGGGAACCTACGAGCAGTACTTC.

CDR3 DNA: TGTGCCAGCAGTCAAGGACAGACTACCGCCTATGGCTACACCTTC. Translating gives CASSQGQTTAYGYTF. The chain combines TRBV6-1 with TRBJ1-2, with D perhaps TRBD1 (6 bases). Germline V CDR1 and CDR2: MNHNS, SASEGT. The CDR3 has 15 residues. The V and J ends lost 5 bases and 4 bases respectively, with 17 bases between them.